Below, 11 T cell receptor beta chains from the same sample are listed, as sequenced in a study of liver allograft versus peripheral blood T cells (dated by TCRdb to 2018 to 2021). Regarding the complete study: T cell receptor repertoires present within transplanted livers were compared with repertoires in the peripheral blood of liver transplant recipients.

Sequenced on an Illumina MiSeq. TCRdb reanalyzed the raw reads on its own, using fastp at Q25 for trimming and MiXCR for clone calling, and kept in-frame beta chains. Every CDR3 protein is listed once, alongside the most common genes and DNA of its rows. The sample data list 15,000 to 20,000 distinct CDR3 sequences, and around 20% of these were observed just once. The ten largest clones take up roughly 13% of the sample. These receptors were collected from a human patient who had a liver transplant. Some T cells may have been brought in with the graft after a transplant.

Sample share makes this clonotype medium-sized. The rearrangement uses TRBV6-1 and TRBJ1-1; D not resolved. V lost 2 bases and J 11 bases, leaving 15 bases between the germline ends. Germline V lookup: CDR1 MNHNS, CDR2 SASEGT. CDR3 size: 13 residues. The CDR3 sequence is CASSETYRMGAFF. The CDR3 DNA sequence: TGTGCCAGCAGTGAAACGTATCGGATGGGGGCTTTCTTT.

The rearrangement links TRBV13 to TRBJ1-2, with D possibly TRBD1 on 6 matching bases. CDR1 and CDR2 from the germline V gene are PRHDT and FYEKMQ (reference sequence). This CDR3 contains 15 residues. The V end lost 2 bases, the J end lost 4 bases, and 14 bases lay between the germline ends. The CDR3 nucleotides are TGTGCCAGCAGCTTACCCGTCGGGGACACCTATGGCTACACCTTC. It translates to CASSLPVGDTYGYTF.

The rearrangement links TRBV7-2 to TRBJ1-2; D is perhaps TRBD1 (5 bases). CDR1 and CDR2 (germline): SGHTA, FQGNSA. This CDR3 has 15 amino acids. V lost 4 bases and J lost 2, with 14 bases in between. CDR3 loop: CASSYGAGANYGYTF. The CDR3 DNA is TGTGCCAGCAGCTACGGGGCCGGGGCAAACTATGGCTACACCTTC.

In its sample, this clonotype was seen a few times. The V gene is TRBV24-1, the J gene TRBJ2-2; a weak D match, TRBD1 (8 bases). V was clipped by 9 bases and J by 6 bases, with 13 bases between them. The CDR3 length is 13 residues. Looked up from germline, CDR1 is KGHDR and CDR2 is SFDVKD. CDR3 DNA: TGTGCCACCGGAACAGGGGGGGCCGGGGAGCTGTTTTTT. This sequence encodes CATGTGGAGELFF.

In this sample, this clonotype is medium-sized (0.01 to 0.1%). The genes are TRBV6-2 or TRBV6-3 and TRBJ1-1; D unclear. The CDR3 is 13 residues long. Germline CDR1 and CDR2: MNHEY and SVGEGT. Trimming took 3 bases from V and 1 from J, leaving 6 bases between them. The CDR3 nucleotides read TGTGCCAGCAGTTATCTGCGGAACACTGAAGCTTTCTTT. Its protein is CASSYLRNTEAFF.

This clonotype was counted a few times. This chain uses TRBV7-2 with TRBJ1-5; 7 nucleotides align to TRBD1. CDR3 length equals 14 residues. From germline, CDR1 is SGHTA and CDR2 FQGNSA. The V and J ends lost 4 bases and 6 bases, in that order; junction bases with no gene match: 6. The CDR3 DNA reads TGTGCCAGCAGCTCTTTACAGGGGACTCAGCCCCAGCATTTT. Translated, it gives CASSSLQGTQPQHF.

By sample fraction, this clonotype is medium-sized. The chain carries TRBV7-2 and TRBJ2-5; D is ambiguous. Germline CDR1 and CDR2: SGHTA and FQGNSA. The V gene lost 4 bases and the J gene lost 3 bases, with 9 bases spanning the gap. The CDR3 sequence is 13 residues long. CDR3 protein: CASSYPNEETQYF. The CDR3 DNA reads TGTGCCAGCAGCTATCCTAACGAAGAGACCCAGTACTTC.

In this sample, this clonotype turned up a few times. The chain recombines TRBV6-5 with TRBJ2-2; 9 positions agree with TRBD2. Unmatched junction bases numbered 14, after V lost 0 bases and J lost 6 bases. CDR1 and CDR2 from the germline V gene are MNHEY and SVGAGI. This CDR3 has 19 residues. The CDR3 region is CASSYSIVAGVYGSGELFF. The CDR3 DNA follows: TGTGCCAGCAGTTACTCGATTGTAGCGGGAGTTTACGGGTCCGGGGAGCTGTTTTTT.

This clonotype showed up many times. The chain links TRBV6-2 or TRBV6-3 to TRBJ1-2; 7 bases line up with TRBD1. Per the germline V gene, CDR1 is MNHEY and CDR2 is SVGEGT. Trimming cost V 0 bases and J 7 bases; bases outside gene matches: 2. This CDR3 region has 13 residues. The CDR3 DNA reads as TGTGCCAGCAGTTACTCGACAGGGAGTGGCTACACCTTC. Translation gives CASSYSTGSGYTF.

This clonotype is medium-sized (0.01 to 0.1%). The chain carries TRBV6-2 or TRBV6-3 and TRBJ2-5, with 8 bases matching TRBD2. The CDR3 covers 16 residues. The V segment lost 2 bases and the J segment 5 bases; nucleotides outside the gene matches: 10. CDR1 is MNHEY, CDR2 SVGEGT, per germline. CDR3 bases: TGTGCCAGCAGTTACCGAACAGCGGGAGTACCGGAGACCCAGTACTTC. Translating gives CASSYRTAGVPETQYF.

For the CDR3, the DNA is TGTGCCACCAGGAGAACAGGGAATACCTACGAGCAGTACTTC. It yields the protein CATRRTGNTYEQYF. The chain carries TRBV15 and TRBJ2-7; tentatively, D is TRBD1 (6 bases). V was trimmed by 6 bases and J by 2 bases, leaving 14 bases between them. This CDR3 has 14 residues. Germline V gene sequence: CDR1 LNHNV, CDR2 YYDKDF (reference sequence).